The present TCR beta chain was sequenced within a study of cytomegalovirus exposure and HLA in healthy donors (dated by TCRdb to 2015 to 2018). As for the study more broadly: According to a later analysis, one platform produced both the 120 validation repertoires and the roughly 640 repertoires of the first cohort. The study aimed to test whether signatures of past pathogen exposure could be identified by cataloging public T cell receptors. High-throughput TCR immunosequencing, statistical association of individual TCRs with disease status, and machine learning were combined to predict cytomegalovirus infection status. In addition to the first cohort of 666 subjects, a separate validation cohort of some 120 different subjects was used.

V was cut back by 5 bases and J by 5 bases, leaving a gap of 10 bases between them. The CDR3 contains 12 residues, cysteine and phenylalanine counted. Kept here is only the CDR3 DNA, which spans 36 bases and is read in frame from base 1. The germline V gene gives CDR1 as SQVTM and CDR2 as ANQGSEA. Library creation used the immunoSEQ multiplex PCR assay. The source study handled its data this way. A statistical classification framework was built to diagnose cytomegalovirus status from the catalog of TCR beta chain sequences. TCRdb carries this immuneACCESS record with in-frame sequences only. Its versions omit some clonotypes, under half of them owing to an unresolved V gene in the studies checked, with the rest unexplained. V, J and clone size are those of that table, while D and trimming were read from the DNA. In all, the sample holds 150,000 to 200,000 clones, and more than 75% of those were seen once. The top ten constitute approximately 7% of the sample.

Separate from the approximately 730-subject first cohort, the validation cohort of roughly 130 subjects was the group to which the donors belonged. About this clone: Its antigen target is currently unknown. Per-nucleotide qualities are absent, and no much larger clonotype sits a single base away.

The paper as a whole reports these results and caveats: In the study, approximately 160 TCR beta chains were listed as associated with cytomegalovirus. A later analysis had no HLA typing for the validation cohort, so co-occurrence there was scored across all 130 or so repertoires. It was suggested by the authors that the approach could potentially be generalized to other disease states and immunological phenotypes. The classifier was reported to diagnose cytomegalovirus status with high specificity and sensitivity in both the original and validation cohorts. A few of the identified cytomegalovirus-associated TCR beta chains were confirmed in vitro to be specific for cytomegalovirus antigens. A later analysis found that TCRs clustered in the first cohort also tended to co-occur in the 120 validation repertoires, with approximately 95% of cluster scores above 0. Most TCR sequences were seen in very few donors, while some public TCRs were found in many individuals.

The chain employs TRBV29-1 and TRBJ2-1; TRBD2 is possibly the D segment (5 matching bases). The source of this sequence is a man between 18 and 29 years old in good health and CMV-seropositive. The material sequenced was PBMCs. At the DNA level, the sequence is TGCAGCGTTAGTGCGGGCGACAATGAGCAGTTCTTC. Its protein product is CSVSAGDNEQFF.